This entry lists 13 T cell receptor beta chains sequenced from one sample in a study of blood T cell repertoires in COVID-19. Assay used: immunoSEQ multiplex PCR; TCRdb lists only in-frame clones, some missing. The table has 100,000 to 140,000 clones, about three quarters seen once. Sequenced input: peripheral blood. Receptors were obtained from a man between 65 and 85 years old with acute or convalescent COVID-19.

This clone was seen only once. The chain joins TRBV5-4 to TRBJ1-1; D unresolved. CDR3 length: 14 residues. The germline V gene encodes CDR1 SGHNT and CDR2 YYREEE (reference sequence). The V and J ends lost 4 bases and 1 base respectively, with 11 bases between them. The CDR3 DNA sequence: TGTGCCAGCAGCATAGACACTCAGAACACTGAAGCTTTCTTT. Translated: CASSIDTQNTEAFF. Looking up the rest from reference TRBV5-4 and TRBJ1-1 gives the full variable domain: ETGVTQSPTHLIKTRGQQVTLRCSSQSGHNTVSWYQQALGQGPQFIFQYYREEENGRGNFPPRFSGLQFPNYSSELNVNALELDDSALYLCASSIDTQNTEAFFGQGTRLTVV.

The CDR3 protein is CASSYLWTSSTGELFF. The CDR3 nucleotides read TGTGCCAGCAGCTATTTGTGGACTAGTAGTACCGGGGAGCTGTTTTTT. J is TRBJ2-2 and V is TRBV11-1, with 7 positions matching TRBD2. V was pared by 4 bases and J by 5 bases, with 10 bases of the junction left unmatched. Germline V gene lookup returns CDR1 SGHAT and CDR2 FQDESV (reference sequence). The CDR3 sequence is 16 residues long.

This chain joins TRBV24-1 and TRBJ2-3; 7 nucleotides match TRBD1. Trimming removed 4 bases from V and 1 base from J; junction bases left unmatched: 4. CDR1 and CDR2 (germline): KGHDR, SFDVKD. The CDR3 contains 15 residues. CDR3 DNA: TGTGCCACCAGTGACCGTGACAGGGGCACAGATACGCAGTATTTT. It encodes CATSDRDRGTDTQYF.

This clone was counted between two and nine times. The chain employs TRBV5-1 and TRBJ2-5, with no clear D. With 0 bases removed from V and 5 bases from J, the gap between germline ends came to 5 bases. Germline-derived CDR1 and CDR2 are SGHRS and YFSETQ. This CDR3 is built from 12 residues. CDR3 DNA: TGCGCCAGCAGCTTGGCCATGGAGACCCAGTACTTC. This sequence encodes CASSLAMETQYF.

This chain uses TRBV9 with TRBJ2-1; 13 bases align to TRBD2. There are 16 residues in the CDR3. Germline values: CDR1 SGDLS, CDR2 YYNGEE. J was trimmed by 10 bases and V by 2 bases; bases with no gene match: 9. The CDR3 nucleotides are TGTGCCAGCAGCGTCCCACTAGCGGGGGGGCCGAGCGAGCAGTTCTTC. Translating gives CASSVPLAGGPSEQFF.

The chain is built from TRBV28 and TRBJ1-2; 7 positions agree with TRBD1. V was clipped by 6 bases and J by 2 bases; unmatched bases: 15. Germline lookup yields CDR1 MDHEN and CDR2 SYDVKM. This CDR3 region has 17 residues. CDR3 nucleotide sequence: TGTGCCAGCAGCCCCACCCCGGGACAGAAATCGAACTATGGCTACACCTTC. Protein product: CASSPTPGQKSNYGYTF.

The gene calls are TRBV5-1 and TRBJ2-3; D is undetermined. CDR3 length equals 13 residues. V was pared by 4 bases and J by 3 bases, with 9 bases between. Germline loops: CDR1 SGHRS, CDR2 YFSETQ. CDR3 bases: TGCGCCAGCAGCGACACACGAACAGATACGCAGTATTTT. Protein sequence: CASSDTRTDTQYF.

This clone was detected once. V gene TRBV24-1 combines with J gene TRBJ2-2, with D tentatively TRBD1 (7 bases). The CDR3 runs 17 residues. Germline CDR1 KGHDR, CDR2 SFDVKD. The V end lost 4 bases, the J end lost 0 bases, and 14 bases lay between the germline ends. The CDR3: CATSDAGQFSNTGELFF. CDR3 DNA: TGTGCCACCAGTGACGCGGGACAGTTTTCGAACACCGGGGAGCTGTTTTTT.

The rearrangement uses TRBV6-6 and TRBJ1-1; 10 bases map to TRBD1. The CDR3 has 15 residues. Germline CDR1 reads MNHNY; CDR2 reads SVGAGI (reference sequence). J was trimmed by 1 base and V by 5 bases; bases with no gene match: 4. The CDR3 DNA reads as TGTGCCAGCAGTGGGACAGGGGACGGGAACACTGAAGCTTTCTTT. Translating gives CASSGTGDGNTEAFF.

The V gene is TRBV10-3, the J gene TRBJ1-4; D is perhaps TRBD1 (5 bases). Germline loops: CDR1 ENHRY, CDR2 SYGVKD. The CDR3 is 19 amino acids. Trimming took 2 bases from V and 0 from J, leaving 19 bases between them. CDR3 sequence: CAISERARDIVSTNEKLFF. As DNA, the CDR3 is TGTGCCATCAGTGAGAGGGCCAGGGATATAGTATCAACTAATGAAAAACTGTTTTTT.

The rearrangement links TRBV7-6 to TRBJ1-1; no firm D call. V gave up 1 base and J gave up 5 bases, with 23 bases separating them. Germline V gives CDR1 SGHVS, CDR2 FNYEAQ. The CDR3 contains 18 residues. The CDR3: CASSLETGGAWRWTEAFF. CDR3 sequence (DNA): TGTGCCAGCAGCTTAGAGACGGGAGGAGCTTGGCGGTGGACTGAAGCTTTCTTT. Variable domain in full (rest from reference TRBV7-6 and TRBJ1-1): GAGVSQSPRYKVTKRGQDVALRCDPISGHVSLYWYRQALGQGPEFLTYFNYEAQQDKSGLPNDRFSAERPEGSISTLTIQRTEQRDSAMYRCASSLETGGAWRWTEAFFGQGTRLTVV.

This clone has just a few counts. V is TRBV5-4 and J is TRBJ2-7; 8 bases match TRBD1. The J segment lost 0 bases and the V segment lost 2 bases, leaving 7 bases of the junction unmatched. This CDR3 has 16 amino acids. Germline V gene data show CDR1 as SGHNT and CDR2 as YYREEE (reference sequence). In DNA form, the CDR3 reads TGTGCCAGCAGCTTCGGACAGGGCGTCGTCTCCTACGAGCAGTACTTC. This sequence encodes CASSFGQGVVSYEQYF.

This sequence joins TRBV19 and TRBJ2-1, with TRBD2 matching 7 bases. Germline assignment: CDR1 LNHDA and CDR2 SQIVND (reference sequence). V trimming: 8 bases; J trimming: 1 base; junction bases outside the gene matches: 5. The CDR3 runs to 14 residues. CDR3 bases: TGTGCCAGTGGGGAGGGGCGATCCTACAATGAGCAGTTCTTC. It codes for CASGEGRSYNEQFF.